Sequencing of this TCR beta chain was carried out in a study of metastatic and nonmetastatic thyroid tumors. Study context: Across peripheral blood and tumor or nodule tissue samples taken from malignant and benign thyroid patients, the repertoires were compared with one another. The study, taken as a whole, reports: Within blood and tumor, benign nodules reportedly had significantly lower TCR beta diversity than malignant thyroid tumors did.

This clone came up many times. Its antigen is unknown. Until they underwent thyroid surgery, no patient had received any treatment. Per the study methods: Clinicopathological groups differed in CDR3, with these differences serving to build a distant-metastasis classifier for papillary thyroid cancer. TCRdb reanalyzed the PCR reads with MiXCR. Clone size and V and J calls follow TCRdb, not the original study. The sample includes about 60,000 clones, about a sixth of them seen just once. V was clipped by 6 bases and J by 5 bases; unmatched bases: 5. CDR3 length: 13 amino acids. Germline values: CDR1 LNHDA, CDR2 SQIVND (reference sequence).

The chain links TRBV19 to TRBJ2-5; TRBD1 matches 8 bases. This receptor was identified in a male donor with papillary thyroid cancer or a benign thyroid nodule (not recorded which). Some clones in this sample may be carry-over from other donors' samples. What was sequenced was blood. The CDR3 sequence is CASSVRDRETQYF. The DNA for the CDR3 is TGTGCCAGTAGCGTCCGGGACAGGGAGACCCAGTACTTC.